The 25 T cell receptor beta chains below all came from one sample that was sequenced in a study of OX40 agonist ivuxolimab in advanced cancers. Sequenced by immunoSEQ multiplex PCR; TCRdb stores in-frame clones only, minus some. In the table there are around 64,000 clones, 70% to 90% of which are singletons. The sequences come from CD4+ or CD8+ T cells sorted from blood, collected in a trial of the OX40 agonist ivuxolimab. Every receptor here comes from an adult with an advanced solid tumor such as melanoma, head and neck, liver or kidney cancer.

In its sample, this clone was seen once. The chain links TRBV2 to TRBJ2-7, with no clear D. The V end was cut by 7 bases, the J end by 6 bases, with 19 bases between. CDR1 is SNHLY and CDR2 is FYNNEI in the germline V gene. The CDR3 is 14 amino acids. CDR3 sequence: CASNVAHPSGEQYF. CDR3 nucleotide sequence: TGTGCCAGCAACGTCGCGCACCCCTCGGGCGAGCAGTACTTC.

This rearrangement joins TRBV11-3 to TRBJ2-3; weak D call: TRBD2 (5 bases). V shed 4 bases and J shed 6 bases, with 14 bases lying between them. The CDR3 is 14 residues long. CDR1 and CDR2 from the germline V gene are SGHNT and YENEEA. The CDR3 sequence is CASSSSWGADTQYF. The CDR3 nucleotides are TGTGCCAGCAGCTCTTCGTGGGGAGCGGATACGCAGTATTTT.

CDR3 coding DNA: TGTGCCAGCAGCTCCCAGGGCAATAATTCACCCCTCCACTTT. It is translated as CASSSQGNNSPLHF. The chain links TRBV5-4 to TRBJ1-6; tentative D call: TRBD1 (5 bases). The CDR3 is made up of 14 amino acids. Deletions cut 3 bases from V and 5 bases from J, with 9 bases between. Germline V gene lookup returns CDR1 SGHNT and CDR2 YYREEE (reference sequence).

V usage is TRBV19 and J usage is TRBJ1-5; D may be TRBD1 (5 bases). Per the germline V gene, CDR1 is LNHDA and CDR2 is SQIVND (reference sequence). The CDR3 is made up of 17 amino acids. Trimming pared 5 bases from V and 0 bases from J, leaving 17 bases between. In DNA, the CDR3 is TGTGCCAGTAGTTTCGGACGGGGGATTTATAGCAATCAGCCCCAGCATTTT. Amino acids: CASSFGRGIYSNQPQHF.

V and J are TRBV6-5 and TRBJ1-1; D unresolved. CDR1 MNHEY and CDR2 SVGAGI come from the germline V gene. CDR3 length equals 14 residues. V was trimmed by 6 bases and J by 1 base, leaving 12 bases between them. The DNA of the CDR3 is TGTGCCAGCAGCCGACAAGACCCGAACACTGAAGCTTTCTTT. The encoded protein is CASSRQDPNTEAFF.

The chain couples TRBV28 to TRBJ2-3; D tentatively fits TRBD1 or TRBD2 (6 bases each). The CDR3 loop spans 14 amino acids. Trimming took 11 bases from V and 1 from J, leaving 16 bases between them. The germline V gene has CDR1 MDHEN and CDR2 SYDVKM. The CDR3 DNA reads TGTGCCGGGGGGTCCGGGGGCGGCACAGATACGCAGTATTTT. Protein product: CAGGSGGGTDTQYF.

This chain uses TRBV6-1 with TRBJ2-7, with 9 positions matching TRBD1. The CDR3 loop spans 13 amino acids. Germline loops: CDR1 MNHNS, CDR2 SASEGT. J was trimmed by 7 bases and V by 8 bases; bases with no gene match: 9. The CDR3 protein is CASRWDRAGEQYF. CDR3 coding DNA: TGTGCCAGCCGCTGGGACAGGGCAGGGGAGCAGTACTTC.

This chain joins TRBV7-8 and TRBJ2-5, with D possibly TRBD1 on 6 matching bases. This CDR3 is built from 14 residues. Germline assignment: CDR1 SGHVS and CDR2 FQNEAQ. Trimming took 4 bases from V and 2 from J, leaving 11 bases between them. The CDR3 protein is CASSSGHRQETQYF. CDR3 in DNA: TGTGCCAGCAGCTCGGGACACCGACAAGAGACCCAGTACTTC.

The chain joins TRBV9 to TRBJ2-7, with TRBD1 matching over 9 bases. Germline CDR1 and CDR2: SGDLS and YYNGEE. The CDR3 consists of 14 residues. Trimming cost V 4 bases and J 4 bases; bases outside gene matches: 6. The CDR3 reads CASSPRDRVYEQYF. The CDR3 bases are TGTGCCAGCAGCCCCCGGGACAGGGTATACGAGCAGTACTTC.

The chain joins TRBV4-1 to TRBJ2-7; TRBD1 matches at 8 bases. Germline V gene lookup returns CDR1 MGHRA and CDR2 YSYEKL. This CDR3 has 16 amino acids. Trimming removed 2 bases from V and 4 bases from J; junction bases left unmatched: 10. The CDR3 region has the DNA TGCGCCAGCAGCCAACAAGATACAGGGGGAGTATACGAGCAGTACTTC. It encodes CASSQQDTGGVYEQYF.

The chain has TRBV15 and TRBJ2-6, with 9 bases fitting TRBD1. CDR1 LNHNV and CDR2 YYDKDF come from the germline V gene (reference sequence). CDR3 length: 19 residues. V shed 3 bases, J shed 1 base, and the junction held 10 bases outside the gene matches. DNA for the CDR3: TGTGCCACCAGCAGTCAAAACAGGGGGCTAATATCTGGGGCCAACGTCCTGACTTTC. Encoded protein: CATSSQNRGLISGANVLTF. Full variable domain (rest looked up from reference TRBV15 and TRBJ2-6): DAMVIQNPRYQVTQFGKPVTLSCSQTLNHNVMYWYQQKSSQAPKLLFHYYDKDFNNEADTPDNFQSRRPNTSFCFLDIRSPGLGDTAMYLCATSSQNRGLISGANVLTFGAGSRLTVL.

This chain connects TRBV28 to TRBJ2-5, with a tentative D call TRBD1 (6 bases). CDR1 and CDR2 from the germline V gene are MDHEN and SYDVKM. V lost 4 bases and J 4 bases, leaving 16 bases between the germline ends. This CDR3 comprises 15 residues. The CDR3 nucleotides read TGTGCCAGCAGTTCCGCAGGGGTCTCGAGAGAGACCCAGTACTTC. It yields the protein CASSSAGVSRETQYF.

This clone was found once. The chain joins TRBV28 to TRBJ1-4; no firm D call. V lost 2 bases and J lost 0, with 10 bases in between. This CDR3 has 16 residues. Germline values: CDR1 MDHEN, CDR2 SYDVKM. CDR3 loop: CASSLPGSATNEKLFF. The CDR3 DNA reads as TGTGCCAGCAGTTTACCGGGCAGTGCAACTAATGAAAAACTGTTTTTT.

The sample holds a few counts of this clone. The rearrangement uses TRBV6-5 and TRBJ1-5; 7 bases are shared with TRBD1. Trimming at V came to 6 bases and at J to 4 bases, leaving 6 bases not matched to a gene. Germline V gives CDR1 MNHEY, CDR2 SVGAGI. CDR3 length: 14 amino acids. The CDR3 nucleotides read TGTGCCAGCAGATTTACAGGGGATAATCAGCCCCAGCATTTT. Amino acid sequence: CASRFTGDNQPQHF.

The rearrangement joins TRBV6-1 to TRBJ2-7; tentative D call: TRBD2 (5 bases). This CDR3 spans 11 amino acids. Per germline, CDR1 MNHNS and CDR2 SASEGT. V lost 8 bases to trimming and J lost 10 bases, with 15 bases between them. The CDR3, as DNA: TGTGCCAGCTCTGCGACTACGTTACAGTACTTC. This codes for CASSATTLQYF.

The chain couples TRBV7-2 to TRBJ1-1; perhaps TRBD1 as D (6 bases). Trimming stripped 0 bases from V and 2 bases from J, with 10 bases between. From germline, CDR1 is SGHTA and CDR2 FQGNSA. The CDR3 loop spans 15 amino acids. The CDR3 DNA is TGTGCCAGCAGCTTAGCGACAGGTTCTAACACTGAAGCTTTCTTT. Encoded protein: CASSLATGSNTEAFF.

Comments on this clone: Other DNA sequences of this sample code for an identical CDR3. The CDR3 bases are TGTGCCTGGAGTGTGCAGGGGTATCAGCCCCAGCATTTT. It codes for CAWSVQGYQPQHF. The chain joins TRBV30 to TRBJ1-5; D might be TRBD1 (6 bases). V was pared by 0 bases and J by 5 bases, with 8 bases between. The V gene's germline CDR1 is GTSNPN and CDR2 SVGIG (reference sequence). CDR3 length equals 13 residues.

CDR3 DNA sequence: TGTGCCAGCAGCTATCAAGAGACCCAGTACTTC. It is translated as CASSYQETQYF. V and J are TRBV7-9 and TRBJ2-5; no clear D gene. Germline CDR1 SEHNR, CDR2 FQNEAQ (reference sequence). Trimming took off 4 bases at V and 2 bases at J, with 2 bases between the two ends. The CDR3 extends over 11 amino acids.

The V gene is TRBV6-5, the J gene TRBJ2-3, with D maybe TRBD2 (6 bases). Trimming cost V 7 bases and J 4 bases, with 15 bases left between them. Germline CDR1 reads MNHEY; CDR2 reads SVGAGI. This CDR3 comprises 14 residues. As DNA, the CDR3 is TGTGCCAGCACCCCGACTAGAAACTCAGATACGCAGTATTTT. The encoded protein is CASTPTRNSDTQYF.

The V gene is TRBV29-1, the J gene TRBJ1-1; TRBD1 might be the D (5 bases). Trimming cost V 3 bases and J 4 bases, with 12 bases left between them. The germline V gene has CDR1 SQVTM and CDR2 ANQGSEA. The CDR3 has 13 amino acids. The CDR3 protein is CSVDLGVGTEAFF. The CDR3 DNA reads TGCAGCGTTGATCTGGGGGTCGGCACTGAAGCTTTCTTT. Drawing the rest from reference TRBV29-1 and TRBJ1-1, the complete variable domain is SAVISQKPSRDICQRGTSLTIQCQVDSQVTMMFWYRQQPGQSLTLIATANQGSEATYESGFVIDKFPISRPNLTFSTLTVSNMSPEDSSIYLCSVDLGVGTEAFFGQGTRLTVV.

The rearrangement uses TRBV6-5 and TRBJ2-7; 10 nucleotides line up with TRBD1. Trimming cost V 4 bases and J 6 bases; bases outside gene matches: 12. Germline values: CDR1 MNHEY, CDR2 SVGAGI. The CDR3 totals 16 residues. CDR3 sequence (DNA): TGTGCCAGCAGTTCCTACCGGGGGACAGGGGAAGGCGAGCAGTACTTC. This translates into CASSSYRGTGEGEQYF.

CDR3 loop: CASSAGQGPYGYTF. The CDR3 coding sequence is TGTGCCAGCAGCGCCGGACAGGGTCCTTATGGCTACACCTTC. This chain uses TRBV9 with TRBJ1-2; 8 bases are shared with TRBD1. The CDR3 sequence is 14 residues long. V shed 3 bases and J 5 bases; nucleotides not matched to a gene: 6. Germline V gives CDR1 SGDLS, CDR2 YYNGEE.

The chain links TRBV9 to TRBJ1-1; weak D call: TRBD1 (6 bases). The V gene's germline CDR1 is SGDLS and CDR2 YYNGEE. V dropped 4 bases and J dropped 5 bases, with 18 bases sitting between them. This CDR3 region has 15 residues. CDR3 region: CASSSRGLGGTEAFF. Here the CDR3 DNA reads TGTGCCAGCAGCTCCCGGGGCCTAGGGGGAACTGAAGCTTTCTTT.

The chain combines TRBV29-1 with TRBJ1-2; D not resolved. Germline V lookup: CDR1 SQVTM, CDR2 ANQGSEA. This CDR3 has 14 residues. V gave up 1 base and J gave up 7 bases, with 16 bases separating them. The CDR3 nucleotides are TGCAGCGTTGAAGTACAGCTATGGCGATGTGGCTACACCTTC. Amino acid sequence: CSVEVQLWRCGYTF.

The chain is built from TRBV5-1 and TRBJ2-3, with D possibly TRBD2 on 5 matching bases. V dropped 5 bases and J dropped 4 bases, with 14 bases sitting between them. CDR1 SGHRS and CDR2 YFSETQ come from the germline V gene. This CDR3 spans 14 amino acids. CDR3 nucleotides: TGCGCCAGCAGAAGCAGCGAGAGGGCAGATACGCAGTATTTT. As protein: CASRSSERADTQYF.